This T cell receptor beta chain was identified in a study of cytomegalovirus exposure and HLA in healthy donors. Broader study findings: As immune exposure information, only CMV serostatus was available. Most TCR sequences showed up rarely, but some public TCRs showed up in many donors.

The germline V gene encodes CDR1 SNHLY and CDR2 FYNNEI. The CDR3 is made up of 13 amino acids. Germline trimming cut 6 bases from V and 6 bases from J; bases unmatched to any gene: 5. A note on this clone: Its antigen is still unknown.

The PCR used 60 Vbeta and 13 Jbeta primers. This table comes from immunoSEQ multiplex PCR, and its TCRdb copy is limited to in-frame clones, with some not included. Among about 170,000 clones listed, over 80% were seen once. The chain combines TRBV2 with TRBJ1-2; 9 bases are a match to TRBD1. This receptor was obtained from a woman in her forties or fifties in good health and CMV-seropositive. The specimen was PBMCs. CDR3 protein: CASRGQGGDGYTF. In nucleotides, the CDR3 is TGTGCCAGCAGGGGACAGGGAGGTGATGGCTACACCTTC.